This T cell receptor (beta chain) was identified during a study of cytomegalovirus exposure and HLA in healthy donors. An approximately 120-subject validation cohort, separate from the roughly 700-subject first cohort, supplied the donors. TCRdb keeps only in-frame clones here, not all; method: immunoSEQ multiplex PCR. The sample has approximately 160,000 clones, about 96% seen once. In this sample, this clone turned up once. With 0 bases clipped from V and 5 bases from J, the junction kept 6 bases outside the gene matches. CDR3 size: 15 residues. In germline, CDR1 is LGHNA, CDR2 YNFKEQ. Sequencing was performed on PBMCs. This receptor was taken from a woman between 18 and 29 years old in good health and CMV-seronegative. The chain carries TRBV4-2 and TRBJ2-5; 7 bases are a match to TRBD1. The CDR3 region has the DNA TGTGCCAGCAGCCAAGATAGGGGGCTGGGGGAGACCCAGTACTTC. Amino acids: CASSQDRGLGETQYF.